Below, 20 T cell receptor beta chains from the same sample are listed, as sequenced in a study of T-cell reconstitution after alpha-beta-depleted transplantation in children. A TCRbeta library incorporating unique molecular identifiers was prepared. TCRdb reprocessed the PCR reads via MiXCR and lists one record per CDR3 protein. The data hold 200,000 to 300,000 distinct CDR3 sequences, with around 25% observed a single time. The sequencing here drew on PBMCs, taken before TCRalphabeta/CD19-depleted stem cell transplant. The receptors were sampled from a girl aged 2 to 10 with Fanconi anemia, due to receive a stem cell transplant.

This clonotype was seen many times. CDR3 nucleotide sequence: TGTGCCAGCAGCTTAGTTGAATGGATGGATGAGCAGTTCTTC. Translating it yields CASSLVEWMDEQFF. This chain links TRBV7-2 with TRBJ2-1; D is unresolved. Trimming cost V 1 base and J 8 bases, with 12 bases left between them. This CDR3 is built from 14 residues. Looked up from germline, CDR1 is SGHTA and CDR2 is FQGNSA.

The V call is TRBV12-5, the J call TRBJ2-5, with TRBD1 identical over 10 bases. V lost 10 bases, J lost 2 bases, and 4 bases stayed unmatched. This CDR3 has 13 amino acids. Germline V gene sequence: CDR1 LGHNT, CDR2 FRNRAP. The CDR3 protein is CATLDRGQETQYF. CDR3 bases: TGTGCTACCCTGGACAGGGGGCAAGAGACCCAGTACTTC.

The V call is TRBV20-1, the J call TRBJ2-7; TRBD1 is a possible D gene (5 bases). The CDR3 is made up of 15 amino acids. Germline-derived CDR1 and CDR2 are DFQATT and SNEGSKA (reference sequence). V lost 3 bases, J lost 0 bases, and 15 bases lay in between. The CDR3 loop reads CSASAAGHLSYEQYF. The DNA of the CDR3 is TGCAGTGCTAGTGCTGCTGGACACCTCTCCTACGAGCAGTACTTC.

This clonotype occurred many times. This chain uses TRBV29-1 with TRBJ2-3; 11 bases agree with TRBD2. Germline CDR1 reads SQVTM; CDR2 reads ANQGSEA. V trimming: 5 bases; J trimming: 7 bases; junction bases outside the gene matches: 8. The length of the CDR3 is 14 residues. The CDR3: CSVPLAGGIYTQYF. The CDR3 nucleotides are TGCAGCGTTCCCCTAGCGGGAGGAATCTATACGCAGTATTTT.

The chain combines TRBV29-1 with TRBJ2-3, with D possibly being TRBD2 (6 bases). Germline V gene sequence: CDR1 SQVTM, CDR2 ANQGSEA. CDR3 length: 19 amino acids. V dropped 3 bases and J dropped 1 base, with 26 bases sitting between them. The CDR3 is CSVEGAEYGRLRGTDTQYF. Written as DNA, the CDR3 is TGCAGCGTTGAGGGCGCGGAATACGGGAGACTCCGCGGCACAGATACGCAGTATTTT.

A few counts support this clonotype. This chain links TRBV28 with TRBJ2-7; 9 positions agree with TRBD1. The ends lost 10 bases at V and 6 bases at J; junction bases unmatched: 7. This CDR3 is 12 amino acids long. Germline CDR1 MDHEN, CDR2 SYDVKM. This CDR3 reads CANTGTGSEQYF. Written as DNA, the CDR3 is TGTGCCAATACCGGGACAGGGAGCGAGCAGTACTTC.

This clonotype came up many times. The chain combines TRBV29-1 with TRBJ2-7; TRBD1 matches at 8 bases. The CDR3 totals 11 residues. V gave up 4 bases and J gave up 7 bases; unmatched junction bases: 3. Germline V gene lookup returns CDR1 SQVTM and CDR2 ANQGSEA. The CDR3 DNA sequence: TGCAGCGTTGCCAGGGGGCATGAGCAGTACTTC. Amino acids: CSVARGHEQYF.

V is TRBV7-2 and J is TRBJ2-1, with 7 nucleotides matching TRBD2. This CDR3 contains 17 residues. Trimming at V came to 1 base and at J to 9 bases, leaving 15 bases not matched to a gene. In germline, CDR1 is SGHTA, CDR2 FQGNSA. CDR3 DNA: TGTGCCAGCAGCTTAGTCCTGGTGGGGAGGGAAGGTAGTGAGCAGTTCTTC. Translation: CASSLVLVGREGSEQFF.

The CDR3 loop is CSVEDQEMGTGEPYEQYF. The CDR3 DNA is TGCAGCGTTGAAGATCAGGAGATGGGGACAGGGGAACCCTACGAGCAGTACTTC. The chain recombines TRBV29-1 with TRBJ2-7; 10 bases fit TRBD1. V lost 0 bases to trimming and J lost 2 bases; unmatched junction nucleotides: 13. CDR3 length: 18 amino acids. Looked up from germline, CDR1 is SQVTM and CDR2 is ANQGSEA.

This clonotype was detected ten times or more. The chain uses TRBV29-1 and TRBJ2-1; TRBD2 matches at 8 bases. Germline V gene data show CDR1 as SQVTM and CDR2 as ANQGSEA. J lost 7 bases, V lost 4 bases, and 3 bases had no gene match. The CDR3 spans 12 residues. The CDR3 DNA follows: TGCAGCGTTGTCGGACTAGCTAATGAGCAGTTCTTC. It encodes CSVVGLANEQFF.

In this sample, this clonotype turned up many times. The chain carries TRBV7-3 and TRBJ2-2, with 10 bases matching TRBD1. From germline, CDR1 is SGHTA and CDR2 FQGTGA. J gave up 6 bases and V 5 bases, and 21 bases lay outside the gene matches. The CDR3 contains 20 residues. CDR3 region: CASSPGPGTGASGSSGELFF. The CDR3 nucleotides read TGTGCCAGCAGCCCCGGACCCGGGACAGGGGCTTCTGGGTCGTCCGGGGAGCTGTTTTTT.

This clonotype was recorded a few times. V and J are TRBV6-8 and TRBJ1-1; 11 positions match TRBD1. Germline-derived CDR1 and CDR2 are MNHGY and SAAAGT. There are 15 residues in the CDR3. With V trimmed by 2 bases and J by 5 bases, 4 bases remained unmatched. CDR3 DNA sequence: TGTGCCAGCAGTTACCCAGGGACAGGGGGGACTGAAGCTTTCTTT. It yields the protein CASSYPGTGGTEAFF.

The V gene is TRBV11-2, the J gene TRBJ2-7, with 14 bases that match TRBD2. Germline V CDR1 and CDR2: SGHAT, FQNNGV. The CDR3 totals 20 residues. J gave up 3 bases and V 3 bases, and 16 bases lay outside the gene matches. Here the CDR3 reads CASSFGTLRTSGRLGYEQYF. The DNA of the CDR3 is TGTGCCAGCAGCTTCGGGACCCTTCGGACTAGCGGGAGGTTGGGCTACGAGCAGTACTTC.

At least ten counts were recorded for this clonotype. The chain has TRBV5-1 and TRBJ2-1; D gene uncertain. The CDR3 length is 13 residues. Germline loops: CDR1 SGHRS, CDR2 YFSETQ. V lost 0 bases and J 10 bases, leaving 11 bases between the germline ends. The CDR3, as DNA: TGCGCCAGCAGCTTGGGGGAAAGTTCCGAGCAGTTCTTC. This encodes CASSLGESSEQFF.

This clonotype showed up many times. CDR3 sequence: CSVDGLAGETQYF. In DNA form, the CDR3 reads TGCAGCGTTGATGGTCTAGCGGGAGAGACCCAGTACTTC. The chain has TRBV29-1 and TRBJ2-5, with TRBD2 matching over 8 bases. This CDR3 is built from 13 residues. V was pared by 3 bases and J by 4 bases, with 4 bases of the junction left unmatched. The V gene's germline CDR1 is SQVTM and CDR2 ANQGSEA.

This clonotype has only a few counts. This sequence joins TRBV28 and TRBJ2-7; 9 positions match TRBD2. J was trimmed by 2 bases and V by 5 bases; bases with no gene match: 10. From germline, CDR1 is MDHEN and CDR2 SYDVKM. This CDR3 contains 16 residues. Written as DNA, the CDR3 is TGTGCCAGCAGTCTGCTTAGCGGGAGCGCAACCTACGAGCAGTACTTC. Encoded protein: CASSLLSGSATYEQYF.

Many counts were recorded for this clonotype. The V gene is TRBV29-1, the J gene TRBJ2-1; D unresolved. Germline lookup yields CDR1 SQVTM and CDR2 ANQGSEA. V was clipped by 5 bases and J by 0 bases, with 14 bases between them. CDR3 length equals 15 residues. In DNA, the CDR3 is TGCAGCGTTCGCGGCCAGAGGTCCTCCTACAATGAGCAGTTCTTC. Translating gives CSVRGQRSSYNEQFF.

In its sample, this clonotype was seen many times. The J gene is TRBJ2-7, the V gene TRBV4-2; D unclear. Germline V gives CDR1 LGHNA, CDR2 YNFKEQ. V dropped 0 bases and J dropped 2 bases, with 14 bases sitting between them. The CDR3 is 16 residues long. The CDR3: CASSQDWSGTPYEQYF. CDR3 DNA: TGTGCCAGCAGCCAAGATTGGTCCGGCACACCCTACGAGCAGTACTTC.

This clonotype appeared many times. This chain connects TRBV12-3 or TRBV12-4 to TRBJ2-7; D perhaps matches TRBD2 (5 bases). Trimming left V 6 bases short and J 4 bases short, with 13 bases between. This CDR3 has 13 residues. The CDR3 protein is CASSASTLYEQYF. CDR3 coding DNA: TGTGCCAGCAGCGCTAGCACCCTTTACGAGCAGTACTTC.

This clonotype appeared once. The chain recombines TRBV28 with TRBJ1-5, with D possibly being TRBD1 (5 bases). The germline gives CDR1 MDHEN, CDR2 SYDVKM. Deletions cut 3 bases from V and 0 bases from J, with 12 bases between. This CDR3 has 16 residues. The CDR3 region is CASSFWGSDSNQPQHF. The DNA of the CDR3 is TGTGCCAGCAGTTTTTGGGGGTCCGATAGCAATCAGCCCCAGCATTTT.